This T cell receptor beta chain was found in a study of blood T cell repertoires in COVID-19. The CDR3 contains 14 residues. J gave up 3 bases and V 3 bases, and 2 bases lay outside the gene matches. Looked up from germline, CDR1 is SQVTM and CDR2 is ANQGSEA. Per the study methods: Amplification of reference gene primers was used by the study to estimate nucleated cell counts. The repertoire was sequenced with immunoSEQ multiplex PCR; TCRdb's copy has only in-frame clones and lacks some. The DNA gave D and trimming, while V, J and clone size come from that table. The table lists fewer than 200,000 clones, 80% to 90% of them singletons.

Sequences were obtained from peripheral blood. The source is a woman aged 70-85 years with COVID-19, enrolled during active disease. The chain employs TRBV29-1 and TRBJ2-3; TRBD2 matches at 11 bases. The CDR3 loop is CSVDSGRGTDTQYF. The CDR3 region has the DNA TGCAGCGTTGATAGCGGGAGGGGGACAGATACGCAGTATTTT.